The 8 T cell receptor beta chains below were found in one sample sequenced in a study of blood T cell repertoires in COVID-19. TCRdb's table, derived via immunoSEQ multiplex PCR, lists solely in-frame clones and lacks some. The table has fewer than 300,000 clones, 82% seen once. The sequenced sample was peripheral blood. These receptors were obtained from a woman aged 18 to 35 with acute or convalescent COVID-19.

This chain joins TRBV7-9 and TRBJ1-6, with a tentative D call TRBD1 (5 bases). Germline assignment: CDR1 SEHNR and CDR2 FQNEAQ (reference sequence). V shed 4 bases and J shed 9 bases, with 22 bases lying between them. The CDR3 runs to 17 residues. The chain's CDR3 is CASSSESRAAVGSPLHF. Written as DNA, the CDR3 is TGTGCCAGCAGCTCAGAATCCAGGGCGGCCGTCGGTTCACCCCTCCACTTT.

V gene TRBV11-3 combines with J gene TRBJ1-3; D is unclear. Germline V gene sequence: CDR1 SGHNT, CDR2 YENEEA. The V gene lost 2 bases and the J gene lost 2 bases, with 7 bases spanning the gap. The CDR3 runs 14 residues. The CDR3, as DNA: TGTGCCAGCAGCTTAAAAATCACTGGAAACACCATATATTTT. Translated: CASSLKITGNTIYF.

The rearrangement uses TRBV24-1 and TRBJ2-5; TRBD1 matches at 8 bases. Germline-derived CDR1 and CDR2 are KGHDR and SFDVKD. The CDR3 consists of 13 residues. Trimming took 6 bases from V and 3 from J; bases not matched to a gene: 2. The CDR3 DNA reads as TGTGCCACCAGTCCGGACAGGGAAGAGACCCAGTACTTC. Translating gives CATSPDREETQYF.

This clone was observed a handful of times. The chain couples TRBV6-1 to TRBJ2-7; tentatively, D is TRBD2 (5 bases). Trimming left V 3 bases short and J 6 bases short, with 15 bases between. The CDR3 contains 14 residues. Germline CDR1 reads MNHNS; CDR2 reads SASEGT. Here the CDR3 DNA reads TGTGCCAGCAGTGACGATCGTGGGAGCCGCGAGCAGTACTTC. It specifies CASSDDRGSREQYF.

The J gene is TRBJ1-3, the V gene TRBV5-1, with 7 bases aligning to TRBD1. Per the germline V gene, CDR1 is SGHRS and CDR2 is YFSETQ. Losses at the gene ends were 5 bases for V and 0 bases for J; bases not matched to a gene: 2. This CDR3 is 14 amino acids long. The CDR3 sequence is CASSQGVSGNTIYF. The CDR3 DNA follows: TGCGCCAGCAGTCAGGGGGTCTCTGGAAACACCATATATTTT.

The rearrangement uses TRBV4-3 and TRBJ1-3, with D hard to call. This CDR3 contains 18 residues. V dropped 0 bases and J dropped 1 base, with 16 bases sitting between them. CDR1 and CDR2 from the germline V gene are LGHNA and YSLEER. CDR3 DNA: TGCGCCAGCAGCCAAGATTGGACTCAAGTACCATCTGGAAACACCATATATTTT. This encodes CASSQDWTQVPSGNTIYF.

This clone was recorded at least ten times. The V and J genes are TRBV5-1 and TRBJ1-6; D perhaps matches TRBD1 (5 bases). Germline assignment: CDR1 SGHRS and CDR2 YFSETQ. With 0 bases removed from V and 7 bases from J, the gap between germline ends came to 17 bases. This CDR3 is built from 17 residues. Here the CDR3 reads CASSLGQGGLQNSPLHF. The DNA for the CDR3 is TGCGCCAGCAGCTTGGGGCAGGGAGGACTCCAAAATTCACCCCTCCACTTT.

The V gene is TRBV27, the J gene TRBJ2-1; 11 bases map to TRBD2. With 3 bases clipped from V and 7 bases from J, the junction kept 8 bases outside the gene matches. The CDR3 covers 16 residues. The germline V gene encodes CDR1 MNHEY and CDR2 SMNVEV (reference sequence). The CDR3, as DNA: TGTGCCAGCAGTTTCCTCGGGATAGCGGGAGGGAATGAGCAGTTCTTC. Translated, it gives CASSFLGIAGGNEQFF.